In this sample, the clone carrying this TCR beta chain turned up many times. Its antigen is unidentified. Trimming stripped 6 bases from V and 2 bases from J, with 14 bases between. The germline gives CDR1 SQVTM, CDR2 ANQGSEA. This CDR3 contains 14 residues. From the PCR reads, TCRdb re-called clones with MiXCR. The sample contains tens of thousands of clones, about 15% of which appear only once. This record belongs to a study of metastatic and nonmetastatic thyroid tumors. For the study at large: For malignant and benign thyroid patients, tumor or nodule tissue and blood were the sources whose repertoires were compared. Study-wide findings and caveats: When malignant thyroid tumors were compared with benign nodules, TCR beta diversity was reportedly significantly higher in the malignant tumors. This held in both blood and tumor samples.

All patients were untreated before thyroid surgery. The material sequenced was blood. V usage is TRBV29-1 and J usage is TRBJ2-4, with D perhaps TRBD1 (8 bases). The TCR originated in a female donor with papillary thyroid cancer or a benign thyroid nodule (not recorded which). Some clones in this sample may be carry-over from other donors' samples. CDR3 residues: CSVTGEGSKNIQYF. CDR3 nucleotides: TGCAGCGTGACAGGGGAGGGGTCCAAAAACATTCAGTACTTC.